These T cell receptor beta chains were read from a single sample in a study of cytomegalovirus exposure and HLA in healthy donors. The repertoire was sequenced with immunoSEQ multiplex PCR; TCRdb's copy has only in-frame clones and lacks some. In total, the table holds under 95,000 clones. The specimen was PBMCs. Every receptor here comes from a man aged 45-65 years in good health and CMV-seronegative. Each CDR3 is given with its conserved first and last residue.

v_gene,j_gene,CDR3aa
TRBV7-6,TRBJ2-7,CASSLQRPHEQGLNEQYF
TRBV18,TRBJ2-4,CASSPTHSTGLAKNIQYF
TRBV27,TRBJ2-6,CASRTSSGANVLTF
TRBV5-1,TRBJ2-7,CASSKDGISSYEQYF
TRBV4-3,TRBJ2-7,CASSQVPAGVAEQYF
TRBV6-5,TRBJ2-1,CASSFTSGADNEQFF
TRBV5-1,.,CASSLDGGADEQYF
TRBV28,TRBJ1-1,CASTQGQGGTEAFF
TRBV28,TRBJ2-5,CASMAGPQETQYF
TRBV6-5,TRBJ1-3,CASSYSLVAGNTIYF
TRBV25-1,TRBJ2-7,CASSELSRYEQYF
TRBV6-5,TRBJ1-2,CASRSRGAHGYTF
TRBV19,TRBJ1-1,CASNRGLNTEAFF
TRBV10-1,TRBJ1-3,CASTPDRGPGNTIYF
TRBV6-5,TRBJ2-7,CASSYTLVRGEQYF
TRBV7-8,TRBJ1-1,CASSLQGARSTEAFF
TRBV9,TRBJ2-5,CASSVIAGAETQYF
TRBV7-3,TRBJ2-5,CASSPLRGSETQYF
TRBV11-3,TRBJ2-7,CASSLSGAGQYEQYF
TRBV10-3,TRBJ1-6,CAISGVGGLGDSPLHF
TRBV28,TRBJ2-3,CASSLNPGQPPLNTQYF
TRBV7-9,TRBJ2-2,CASSLLQWTGELFF
TRBV7-6,TRBJ2-2,CASSAHPSENTGELFF
TRBV6-1,TRBJ1-4,CASSESLLWTEIYPSIF
TRBV30,TRBJ1-2,CAWSPDYYGYTF
TRBV6-5,TRBJ1-6,CASSYSTGDELLHF
TRBV21-1,TRBJ2-7,CASSNPFPEEQYF
TRBV5-1,TRBJ1-1,CASSFDRNTEAFF
TRBV7-3,TRBJ2-7,CASSSGLASEQYF
TRBV11-2,TRBJ1-6,CASSYGGSSYNSPLHF
TRBV19,TRBJ1-2,CASSIFGYGYTF
TRBV9,TRBJ1-5,CASSVSGRGNQPQHF
TRBV7-9,TRBJ1-4,CASSLGGGVNEKLFF
TRBV9,TRBJ2-7,CASSHTWGTSPREQYF
TRBV5-1,TRBJ1-1,CASSPRLNTEAFF
TRBV13,TRBJ1-1,CASSFGGRLFTEAFF
TRBV5-4,TRBJ2-7,CAWGRGTVLYEQYF
TRBV27,TRBJ2-7,CASSLPPRTYEQYF